The next 24 T cell receptor beta chains were all read from a single sample in a study of blood T cell repertoires in COVID-19. Sequenced by immunoSEQ multiplex PCR; TCRdb stores in-frame clones only, minus some. The table shows some 73,000 clones, with around nine tenths occurring only once. What was sequenced was peripheral blood. Receptor source: a human donor in a cohort sampled during active COVID-19.

V gene TRBV9 combines with J gene TRBJ1-4, with 9 bases matching TRBD1. Germline-derived CDR1 and CDR2 are SGDLS and YYNGEE. The CDR3 runs 14 residues. Trimming at V came to 2 bases and at J to 7 bases, leaving 3 bases not matched to a gene. This chain's CDR3 is CASSVTGGGEKLFF. The CDR3 bases are TGTGCCAGCAGCGTTACAGGGGGCGGTGAAAAACTGTTTTTT.

This chain uses TRBV4-3 with TRBJ1-2; D ambiguous. Germline CDR1 is LGHNA and CDR2 is YSLEER. The ends were cut back, 3 bases at V and 3 bases at J, with 11 bases in the middle. This CDR3 region has 14 residues. The CDR3: CASSHDVGDYGYTF. Here the CDR3 DNA reads TGCGCCAGCAGCCATGACGTCGGGGACTATGGCTACACCTTC.

The chain carries TRBV12-3 or TRBV12-4 and TRBJ2-3; tentatively, D is TRBD1 (5 bases). Trimming removed 7 bases from V and 2 bases from J, with 7 bases in between. This CDR3 has 12 residues. The DNA of the CDR3 is TGTGCCAGCAAGGGGCTCACAGATACGCAGTATTTT. It yields the protein CASKGLTDTQYF.

The rearrangement links TRBV7-8 to TRBJ2-2; TRBD1 aligns across 8 bases. Germline V gene lookup returns CDR1 SGHVS and CDR2 FQNEAQ. The CDR3 contains 15 residues. V was pared by 5 bases and J by 6 bases, with 8 bases of the junction left unmatched. The CDR3, as DNA: TGTGCCAGCAGCAGTTTCAGGGGGCGCGCCGGGGAGCTGTTTTTT. Translation gives CASSSFRGRAGELFF.

This rearrangement joins TRBV14 to TRBJ1-1; no firm D call. Germline-derived CDR1 and CDR2 are SGHDN and FVKESK. V was trimmed by 0 bases and J by 4 bases, leaving 6 bases between them. The CDR3 extends over 13 amino acids. As DNA, the CDR3 is TGTGCCAGCAGCCAAGATCGGGTCACTGAAGCTTTCTTT. Translation: CASSQDRVTEAFF.

The rearrangement uses TRBV10-3 and TRBJ2-6; tentative D call: TRBD2 (5 bases). V gave up 6 bases and J gave up 0 bases, with 18 bases separating them. Looked up from germline, CDR1 is ENHRY and CDR2 is SYGVKD. The CDR3 consists of 18 residues. In DNA, the CDR3 is TGTGCCATCAGACAAGCAGGAATAGGGAGCTCTGGGGCCAACGTCCTGACTTTC. Encoded protein: CAIRQAGIGSSGANVLTF.

The chain links TRBV12-3 or TRBV12-4 to TRBJ2-3; 10 nucleotides match TRBD2. The CDR3 runs 13 residues. V lost 7 bases, J lost 4 bases, and 2 bases stayed unmatched. As DNA, the CDR3 is TGTGCCAGCATAAGCGGGGGGGCAGATACGCAGTATTTT. It yields the protein CASISGGADTQYF.

The genes are TRBV28 and TRBJ1-4; 8 bases are a match to TRBD1. The V and J ends lost 6 bases and 7 bases, in that order; junction bases with no gene match: 10. Per the germline V gene, CDR1 is MDHEN and CDR2 is SYDVKM. The CDR3 runs to 15 residues. The DNA for the CDR3 is TGTGCCAGCAGGTGGCTCCGAGACAGGGGTGAAAAACTGTTTTTT. This encodes CASRWLRDRGEKLFF.

V usage is TRBV4-2 and J usage is TRBJ1-6, with D possibly matching TRBD1 (5 bases). Trimming cost V 0 bases and J 9 bases, with 15 bases left between them. This CDR3 region has 16 residues. CDR1 and CDR2 (germline): LGHNA, YNFKEQ. The CDR3 reads CASSQEVAGRTSPLHF. The CDR3 coding sequence is TGTGCCAGCAGCCAAGAGGTCGCAGGGAGGACTTCACCCCTCCACTTT.

The CDR3 DNA reads as TGTGCCAGCAGTAGGACTAGCGGGGGGGCTAGCACAGATACGCAGTATTTT. Translation: CASSRTSGGASTDTQYF. This sequence joins TRBV27 and TRBJ2-3; TRBD2 agrees at 15 bases. The junction had 3 bases not matched to a gene; V was cut back by 5 bases and J by 0 bases. Germline V gives CDR1 MNHEY, CDR2 SMNVEV (reference sequence). This CDR3 region has 17 residues.

This clone has only a few counts. J is TRBJ2-5 and V is TRBV7-5; the table's D call TRBD2 went unverified against the DNA. TRBV7-5 is a pseudogene segment. There are 17 residues in the CDR3. CDR3 nucleotide sequence: TGTGCCAGAAGCTTAGCGCTGGAGTGGGAGGGCGGGGAGACCCAGTACTTC. Translated, it gives CARSLALEWEGGETQYF.

The gene calls are TRBV5-6 and TRBJ2-7, with TRBD1 matching over 8 bases. The germline V gene encodes CDR1 SGHDT and CDR2 YYEEEE. This CDR3 is 15 amino acids long. Unmatched junction bases numbered 7, after V lost 3 bases and J lost 2 bases. The DNA of the CDR3 is TGTGCCAGCAGCTCAAAATGGGACAGGCCCTACGAGCAGTACTTC. It encodes CASSSKWDRPYEQYF.

The chain is built from TRBV5-1 and TRBJ2-3; possibly TRBD2 for D (6 bases). V was clipped by 0 bases and J by 1 base, with 9 bases between them. This CDR3 region has 15 residues. The germline V gene encodes CDR1 SGHRS and CDR2 YFSETQ. The CDR3 sequence: CASSLGTGGTDTQYF. The CDR3 region has the DNA TGCGCCAGCAGCTTGGGTACGGGGGGCACAGATACGCAGTATTTT.

This chain uses TRBV3-1 (or the pseudogene TRBV3-2) with TRBJ2-5; 7 bases fit TRBD2. The CDR3 runs 14 residues. Germline V CDR1 and CDR2: LGHDT, YNNKEL (reference sequence). Unmatched junction bases numbered 3, after V lost 0 bases and J lost 5 bases. This CDR3 reads CASSQDWEGETQYF. In DNA form, the CDR3 reads TGTGCCAGCAGCCAAGATTGGGAGGGGGAGACCCAGTACTTC.

The sample holds one count of this clone. The genes are TRBV29-1 and TRBJ2-3; no clear D. The CDR3 spans 11 residues. Germline CDR1 and CDR2: SQVTM and ANQGSEA. The V gene lost 4 bases and the J gene lost 2 bases, with 4 bases spanning the gap. The CDR3 is CSVVATDTQYF. The CDR3 DNA is TGCAGCGTTGTAGCCACAGATACGCAGTATTTT.

The V gene is TRBV28, the J gene TRBJ2-1; 7 positions agree with TRBD1. Trimming took 6 bases from V and 5 from J; bases not matched to a gene: 1. CDR1 MDHEN and CDR2 SYDVKM come from the germline V gene. The CDR3 loop spans 12 amino acids. The DNA for the CDR3 is TGTGCCAGCAGGGGACAGCACAATGAGCAGTTCTTC. This sequence encodes CASRGQHNEQFF.

The J gene is TRBJ2-2, the V gene TRBV2; tentative D call: TRBD2 (5 bases). CDR1 and CDR2 from the germline V gene are SNHLY and FYNNEI. The CDR3 has 15 amino acids. V lost 10 bases to trimming and J lost 3 bases, with 18 bases between them. The CDR3 nucleotides read TGTGCCACCCGCGGGCCAGTACTAGACACCGGGGAGCTGTTTTTT. Protein sequence: CATRGPVLDTGELFF.

The CDR3 protein is CASSVGGGVGTGELFF. The CDR3 bases are TGTGCCAGCAGCGTAGGGGGCGGGGTCGGCACCGGGGAGCTGTTTTTT. The rearrangement uses TRBV9 and TRBJ2-2, with D possibly being TRBD2 (6 bases). Trimming removed 0 bases from V and 4 bases from J, with 13 bases in between. This CDR3 has 16 amino acids. Germline CDR1 is SGDLS and CDR2 is YYNGEE.

The genes are TRBV14 and TRBJ2-3; TRBD1 aligns across 7 bases. J was trimmed by 4 bases and V by 4 bases; bases with no gene match: 5. The germline V gene encodes CDR1 SGHDN and CDR2 FVKESK. There are 14 residues in the CDR3. In DNA, the CDR3 is TGTGCCAGCAGCCGTCGACAGGGCCCAGATACGCAGTATTTT. This sequence encodes CASSRRQGPDTQYF.

This chain joins TRBV7-8 and TRBJ2-3, with TRBD2 as a possible D gene (7 bases). V was cut by 5 bases and J by 2 bases, with 14 bases left in between. Per the germline V gene, CDR1 is SGHVS and CDR2 is FQNEAQ. The CDR3 is 15 residues long. The CDR3 sequence is CASSLDGGHTDTQYF. Here the CDR3 DNA reads TGTGCCAGCAGCCTAGACGGGGGGCACACAGATACGCAGTATTTT.

V gene TRBV7-6 combines with J gene TRBJ2-1; 10 bases map to TRBD1. The germline V gene has CDR1 SGHVS and CDR2 FNYEAQ. This CDR3 comprises 15 residues. The junction had 7 bases not matched to a gene; V was cut back by 3 bases and J by 8 bases. CDR3 region: CASSLGTGADYEQFF. DNA of the CDR3: TGTGCCAGCAGCTTGGGGACAGGGGCGGACTATGAGCAGTTCTTC.

Details on this clone: Other DNA variants within this sample encode the same CDR3. This chain links TRBV7-2 with TRBJ2-5; 7 positions agree with TRBD2. CDR3 size: 15 residues. CDR1 is SGHTA, CDR2 FQGNSA, per germline. J gave up 2 bases and V 4 bases, and 7 bases lay outside the gene matches. In DNA form, the CDR3 reads TGTGCCAGCAGCTCGACGGGAGCGGGGCAAGAGACCCAGTACTTC. Protein product: CASSSTGAGQETQYF.

This sequence joins TRBV5-8 and TRBJ1-1; TRBD1 might be the D (5 bases). The germline V gene has CDR1 SGHTS and CDR2 YDEGEE. Trimming stripped 4 bases from V and 1 base from J, with 17 bases between. The CDR3 is 16 residues long. The CDR3 loop is CASSPHRSAANTEAFF. As DNA, the CDR3 is TGTGCCAGCAGCCCTCACAGGTCCGCAGCGAACACTGAAGCTTTCTTT.

The chain recombines TRBV11-2 with TRBJ2-7; a weak D match, TRBD2 (5 bases). Germline CDR1 reads SGHAT; CDR2 reads FQNNGV. V was trimmed by 5 bases and J by 12 bases, leaving 17 bases between them. The CDR3 totals 12 residues. CDR3 coding DNA: TGTGCCAGCAGCCACGGACTCCCTAAGGCGTACTTC. Amino acid sequence: CASSHGLPKAYF. Complete variable domain (other parts from reference TRBV11-2 and TRBJ2-7): EAGVAQSPRYKIIEKRQSVAFWCNPISGHATLYWYQQILGQGPKLLIQFQNNGVVDDSQLPKDRFSAERLKGVDSTLKIQPAKLEDSAVYLCASSHGLPKAYFGPGTRLTVT.